The 6 T cell receptor beta chains in this list originate from one sample, sequenced in a study of blood T cells in healthy people across ages. The second PCR ran about 6 to 11 cycles with a sample-barcoded 5' primer and J-beta primers. TCRdb analysed the 5' RACE reads with MiXCR anew, one entry per CDR3 protein. The sample gives around 1,800,000 distinct CDR3 sequences, around 40% of which show up once; more than 20% is in the top ten. The material sequenced was blood. All receptors derive from a human donor in good health.

Concerning this clonotype itself: One end of the junction fails to match germline, which may point to a read error. The chain is built from TRBV12-3 or TRBV12-4 and TRBJ2-7, with unresolved D. This CDR3 comprises 12 residues. The CDR3 reads CVSSLTSYEQYF. CDR3 in DNA: TGTGTCAGCAGTTTAACATCCTACGAGCAGTACTTC.

This clonotype has only a few counts. One junction end disagrees with the germline gene, perhaps due to a read error. The gene calls are TRBV29-1 and TRBJ1-2; tentatively, D is TRBD1 (5 bases). The CDR3 extends over 13 amino acids. Germline CDR1 reads SQVTM; CDR2 reads ANQGSEA. The DNA for the CDR3 is TGCAGCGTCCGCGATAACAGGAGATATGACTACACCTTC. Translated: CSVRDNRRYDYTF.

There are a few counts of this clonotype. The chain uses TRBV7-2 and TRBJ1-1; no definite D call. This CDR3 has 14 amino acids. V lost 3 bases, J lost 0 bases, and 8 bases lay in between. The germline gives CDR1 SGHTA, CDR2 FQGNSA. The DNA of the CDR3 is TGTGCCAGCAGCTTCGAGGGCTTGAACACTGAAGCTTTCTTT. It specifies CASSFEGLNTEAFF.

The chain links TRBV6-1 to TRBJ2-2, with TRBD2 matching over 8 bases. J was trimmed by 6 bases and V by 7 bases; bases with no gene match: 1. CDR1 is MNHNS and CDR2 is SASEGT in the germline V gene. The CDR3 has 12 amino acids. The CDR3 is CASTTSAGELFF. CDR3 nucleotides: TGTGCCAGCACGACTAGCGCCGGGGAGCTGTTTTTT.

The chain combines TRBV7-2 with TRBJ2-1; TRBD1 aligns across 9 bases. From germline, CDR1 is SGHTA and CDR2 FQGNSA. The CDR3 covers 15 residues. V trimming: 5 bases; J trimming: 5 bases; junction bases outside the gene matches: 7. CDR3 sequence (DNA): TGTGCCAGCAGCGAAACAGGGGGCGGTCACAATGAGCAGTTCTTC. It encodes CASSETGGGHNEQFF.

The rearrangement links TRBV12-5 to TRBJ2-5; the match to TRBD2 covers 9 bases. Germline assignment: CDR1 LGHNT and CDR2 FRNRAP. The CDR3 extends over 15 amino acids. The ends lost 6 bases at V and 5 bases at J; junction bases unmatched: 10. The DNA of the CDR3 is TGTGCTAGTGGCGCCGGGACTAGCTTACGGGAGACCCAGTACTTC. This translates into CASGAGTSLRETQYF.